This T cell receptor (beta chain) was identified during a study of early T cells in non-severe SARS-CoV-2 infection. Points from the study as a whole: Database matching using VDJdb favored anti-spike CD8 responses, with private and CD4 specificities left missing.

CDR1 and CDR2 (germline): SGDLS, YYNGEE. The germline V and J ends were trimmed by 4 bases and 1 base, with 17 bases remaining between them. CDR3 length: 16 amino acids. This clonotype was seen repeatedly, ten times or more. Antigen unknown. Molecules of cDNA were individually given unique molecular identifiers that were attached to them. TCRdb analysed the 5' RACE reads with MiXCR anew, one entry per CDR3 protein. The table includes about 22,000 distinct CDR3 sequences, 3.6% detected once. V is TRBV9 and J is TRBJ1-2; D is possibly TRBD1 (6 bases). The sequence came from an adult who was a healthcare worker with PCR-confirmed SARS-CoV-2 infection or an uninfected control (not recorded which). The sample consisted of whole blood. DNA for the CDR3: TGTGCCAGCAGCACTACGCCCGGGACATATAACTATGGCTACACCTTC. Amino acid sequence: CASSTTPGTYNYGYTF. Full variable domain (rest looked up from reference TRBV9 and TRBJ1-2): DSGVTQTPKHLITATGQRVTLRCSPRSGDLSVYWYQQSLDQGLQFLIQYYNGEERAKGNILERFSAQQFPDLHSELNLSSLELGDSALYFCASSTTPGTYNYGYTFGSGTRLTVV.